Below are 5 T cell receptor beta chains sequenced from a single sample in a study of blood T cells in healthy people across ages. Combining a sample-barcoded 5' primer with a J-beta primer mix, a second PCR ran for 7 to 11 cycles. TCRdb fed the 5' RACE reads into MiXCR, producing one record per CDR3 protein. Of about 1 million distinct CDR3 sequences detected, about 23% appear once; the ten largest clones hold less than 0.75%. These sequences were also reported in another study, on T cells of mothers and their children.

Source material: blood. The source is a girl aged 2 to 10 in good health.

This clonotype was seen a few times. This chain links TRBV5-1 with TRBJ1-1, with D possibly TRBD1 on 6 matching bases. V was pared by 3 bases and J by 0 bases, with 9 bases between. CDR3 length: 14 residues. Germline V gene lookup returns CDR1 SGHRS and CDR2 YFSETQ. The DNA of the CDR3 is TGCGCCAGCAGCTGGGGGACAATGAACACTGAAGCTTTCTTT. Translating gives CASSWGTMNTEAFF. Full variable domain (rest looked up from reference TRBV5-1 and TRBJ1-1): KAGVTQTPRYLIKTRGQQVTLSCSPISGHRSVSWYQQTPGQGLQFLFEYFSETQRNKGNFPGRFSGRQFSNSRSEMNVSTLELGDSALYLCASSWGTMNTEAFFGQGTRLTVV.

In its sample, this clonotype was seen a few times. CDR3 residues: CASSVRTQETQYF. DNA of the CDR3: TGTGCCAGCAGCGTCCGGACGCAAGAGACCCAGTACTTC. The genes are TRBV9 and TRBJ2-5; D is uncertain. In germline, CDR1 is SGDLS, CDR2 YYNGEE. Trimming took off 2 bases at V and 2 bases at J, with 7 bases between the two ends. The CDR3 has 13 residues.

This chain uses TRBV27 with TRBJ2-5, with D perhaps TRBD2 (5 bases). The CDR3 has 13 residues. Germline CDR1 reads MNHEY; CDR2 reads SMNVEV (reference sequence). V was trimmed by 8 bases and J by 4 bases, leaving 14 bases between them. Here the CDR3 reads CASATWSGETQYF. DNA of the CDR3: TGTGCCAGCGCGACTTGGAGCGGAGAGACCCAGTACTTC.

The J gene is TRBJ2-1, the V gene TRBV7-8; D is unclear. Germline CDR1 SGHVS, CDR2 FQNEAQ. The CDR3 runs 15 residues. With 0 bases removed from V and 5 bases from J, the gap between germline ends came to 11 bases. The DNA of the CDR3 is TGTGCCAGCAGCTTAGCGCGACTTCTAAACAATGAGCAGTTCTTC. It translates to CASSLARLLNNEQFF.

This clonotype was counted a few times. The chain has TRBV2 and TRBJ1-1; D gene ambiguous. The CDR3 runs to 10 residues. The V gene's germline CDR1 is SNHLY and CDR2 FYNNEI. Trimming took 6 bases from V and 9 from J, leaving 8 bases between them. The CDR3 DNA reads TGTGCCAGCAGCCTGCGCCAAGCTTTCTTT. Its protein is CASSLRQAFF. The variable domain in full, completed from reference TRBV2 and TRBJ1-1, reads EPEVTQTPSHQVTQMGQEVILRCVPISNHLYFYWYRQILGQKVEFLVSFYNNEISEKSEIFDDQFSVERPDGSNFTLKIRSTKLEDSAMYFCASSLRQAFFGQGTRLTVV.